This record concerns one T cell receptor (beta chain) sequence. The sample belongs to a study of technical replicates of blood from several donors. Germline assignment: CDR1 SGHRS and CDR2 YFSETQ. V lost 1 base to trimming and J lost 0 bases, with 8 bases between them. The CDR3 length is 15 residues. Some clones are missing from TCRdb's copy, which holds only in-frame ones; the method was immunoSEQ multiplex PCR. The table shows tens of thousands of clones, with around 93% occurring only once. Material: T cells isolated from PBMCs. The V gene is TRBV5-1, the J gene TRBJ2-1, with D possibly TRBD2 on 5 matching bases. The receptor comes from a human donor in good health. The CDR3 loop reads CASSLSGSSYNEQFF. The DNA for the CDR3 is TGCGCCAGCAGCTTGTCTGGGAGCTCCTACAATGAGCAGTTCTTC.